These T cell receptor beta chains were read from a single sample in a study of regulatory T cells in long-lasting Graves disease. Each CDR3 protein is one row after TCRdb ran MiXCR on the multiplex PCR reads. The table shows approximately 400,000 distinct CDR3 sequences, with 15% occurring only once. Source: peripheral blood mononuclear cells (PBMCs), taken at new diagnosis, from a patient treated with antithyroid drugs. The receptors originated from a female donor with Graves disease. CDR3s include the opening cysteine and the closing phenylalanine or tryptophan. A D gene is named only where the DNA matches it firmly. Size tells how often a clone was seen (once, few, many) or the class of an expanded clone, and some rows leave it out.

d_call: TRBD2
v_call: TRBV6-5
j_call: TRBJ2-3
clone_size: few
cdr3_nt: TGTGCCAGCAGTTACCGTCTTACTAGCGGGAGTCCCCCAGATACGCAGTATTTT
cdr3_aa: CASSYRLTSGSPPDTQYF

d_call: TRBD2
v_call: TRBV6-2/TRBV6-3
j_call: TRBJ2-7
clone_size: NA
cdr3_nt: TGTGCCAGCAGTTACACCGGACTAGCGGGAGGTGAGCAGTACTTC
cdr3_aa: CASSYTGLAGGEQYF

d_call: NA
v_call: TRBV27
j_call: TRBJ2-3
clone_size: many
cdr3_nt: TGTGCCAGCAGTTTCAGGGTCGTTCCCACAGATACGCAGTATTTT
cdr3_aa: CASSFRVVPTDTQYF

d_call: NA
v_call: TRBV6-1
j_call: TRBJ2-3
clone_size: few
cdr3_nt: TGTGCCAGCAGCCTGGGGGGATCAGATACGCAGTATTTT
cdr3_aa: CASSLGGSDTQYF

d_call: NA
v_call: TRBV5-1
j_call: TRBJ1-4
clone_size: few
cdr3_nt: TGCGCCAGCAGCAGTGGCGGACCTAATGAAAAACTGTTTTTT
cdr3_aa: CASSSGGPNEKLFF

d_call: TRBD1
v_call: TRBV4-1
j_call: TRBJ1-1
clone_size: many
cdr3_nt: TGCGCCAGCAGCCAAGATCCCCATACGACAGGGGAGGGCACTGAAGCTTTCTTT
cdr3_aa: CASSQDPHTTGEGTEAFF

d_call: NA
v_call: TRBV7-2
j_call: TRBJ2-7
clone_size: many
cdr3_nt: TGTGCCAGCAGCTTAGGGCAGGGTCCTTCCTACGAGCAGTACTTC
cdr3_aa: CASSLGQGPSYEQYF

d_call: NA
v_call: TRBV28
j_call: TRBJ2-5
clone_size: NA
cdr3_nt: TGTGCCAGCAGACCAATGGGCGCGACCCAGTACTTC
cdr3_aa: CASRPMGATQYF

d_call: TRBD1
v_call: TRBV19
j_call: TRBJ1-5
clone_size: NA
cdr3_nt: TGTGCCCAAGGGACAGTCAATCAGCCCCAGCATTTT
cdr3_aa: CAQGTVNQPQHF

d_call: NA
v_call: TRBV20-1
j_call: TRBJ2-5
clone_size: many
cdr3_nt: TGCAGTGCTAGGGACGGGACCCTAGAGACCCAGTACTTC
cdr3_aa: CSARDGTLETQYF

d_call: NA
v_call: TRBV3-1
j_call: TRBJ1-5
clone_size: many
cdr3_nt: TGTGCCAGCAGCCAAGGCAGTACAGGGAACCAGCCCCAGCATTTT
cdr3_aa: CASSQGSTGNQPQHF

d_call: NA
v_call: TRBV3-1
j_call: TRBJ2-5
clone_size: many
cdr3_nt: TGTGCCAGCAGCCCTGTGCGGGACCAAGAGACCCAGTACTTC
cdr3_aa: CASSPVRDQETQYF

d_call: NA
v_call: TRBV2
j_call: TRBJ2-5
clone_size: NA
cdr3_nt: TGTGCCAGCAGGCTAGTTCAAGAGACCCAGTACTTC
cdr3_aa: CASRLVQETQYF

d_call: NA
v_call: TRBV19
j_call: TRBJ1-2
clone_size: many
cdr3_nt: TGTGCCAGTAGTACTACAGGGATCTATGGCTACACCTTC
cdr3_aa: CASSTTGIYGYTF

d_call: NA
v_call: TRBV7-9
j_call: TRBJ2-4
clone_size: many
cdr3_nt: TGTGCCAGCAGCTTAGACAGAGCTCCCTTAGCCAAAAACATTCAGTACTTC
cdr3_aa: CASSLDRAPLAKNIQYF

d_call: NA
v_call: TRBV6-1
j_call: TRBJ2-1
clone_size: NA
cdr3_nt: TGTGCCAGCAACAACCAGGGGCACTCCTACAATGAGCAGTTCTTC
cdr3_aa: CASNNQGHSYNEQFF

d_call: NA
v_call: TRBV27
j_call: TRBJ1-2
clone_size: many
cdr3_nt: TGTGCCAGCAGTTTATTTGGTCCTTCTAACTATGGCTACACCTTC
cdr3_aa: CASSLFGPSNYGYTF

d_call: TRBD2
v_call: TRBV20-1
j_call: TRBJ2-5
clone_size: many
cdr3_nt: TGCAGTGCTAGAGAACCTAGCGGGAGTGCGGGGGCCCAGTACTTC
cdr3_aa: CSAREPSGSAGAQYF

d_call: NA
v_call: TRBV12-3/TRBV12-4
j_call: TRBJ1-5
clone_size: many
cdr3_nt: TGTGCCAGCAGTCCGCCGGGGGCGCGGACTCAGCCCCAGCATTTT
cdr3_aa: CASSPPGARTQPQHF

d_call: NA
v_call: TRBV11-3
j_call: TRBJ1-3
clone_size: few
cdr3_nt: TGTGCCAGCAGCCTCGGACGGTCAAACACCATATATTTT
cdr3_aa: CASSLGRSNTIYF

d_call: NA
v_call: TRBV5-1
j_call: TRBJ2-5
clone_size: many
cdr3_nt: TGCGCCAGCAGCTTGGAGGGCCTCCCAACAGAGACCCAGTACTTC
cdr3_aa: CASSLEGLPTETQYF

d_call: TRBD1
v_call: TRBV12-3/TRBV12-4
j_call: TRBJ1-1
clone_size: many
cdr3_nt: TGTGCCAGCAGTTTGGGGCTCGGGGGGACAGGTCGAGCTTTCTTT
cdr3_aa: CASSLGLGGTGRAFF

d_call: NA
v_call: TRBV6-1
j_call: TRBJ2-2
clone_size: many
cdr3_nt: TGTGCCAGCAGTGATAAGGACACCGGGGAGCTGTTTTTT
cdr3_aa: CASSDKDTGELFF

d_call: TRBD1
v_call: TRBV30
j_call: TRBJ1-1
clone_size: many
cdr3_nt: TGTGCCTGGAATAGGGCGGACAGGGCGACCACTGAAGCTTTCTTT
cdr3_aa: CAWNRADRATTEAFF

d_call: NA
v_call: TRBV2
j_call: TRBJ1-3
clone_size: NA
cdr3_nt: TGTGCCAGCAGTGAACGACGCACCCTGGGGACCTACTCTGGAAACACCATATATTTT
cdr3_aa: CASSERRTLGTYSGNTIYF

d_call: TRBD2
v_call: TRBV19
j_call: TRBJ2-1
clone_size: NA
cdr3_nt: TGTGCCAGTAGTATTATAGCGGGGGGTCAGGGTGAGCAGTTCTTC
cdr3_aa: CASSIIAGGQGEQFF

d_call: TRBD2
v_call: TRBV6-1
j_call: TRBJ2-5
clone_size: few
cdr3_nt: TGTGCCAGCAGTCGGGTAGCGGGAGTGGTGGAGACCCAGTACTTC
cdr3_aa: CASSRVAGVVETQYF

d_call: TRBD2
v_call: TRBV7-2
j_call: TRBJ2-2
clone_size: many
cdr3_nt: TGTGCCAGCAGCTTAGCCCGGGACCCCGGGACTAGCGGGACCAACACCGGGGAGCTGTTTTTT
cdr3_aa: CASSLARDPGTSGTNTGELFF

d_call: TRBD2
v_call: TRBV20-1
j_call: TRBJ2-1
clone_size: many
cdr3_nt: TGCAGTGCACCTAGCGGGGGAAACAATGAGCAGTTCTTC
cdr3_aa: CSAPSGGNNEQFF

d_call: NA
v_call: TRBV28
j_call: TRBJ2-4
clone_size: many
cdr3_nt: TGTGCCAGCAGTTTATTGGGAGCCAAAAACATTCAGTACTTC
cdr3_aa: CASSLLGAKNIQYF

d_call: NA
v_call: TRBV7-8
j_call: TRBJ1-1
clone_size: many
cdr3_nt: TGTGCCAGCAGCTTGAGGCCAGCCACTGAAGCTTTCTTT
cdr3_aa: CASSLRPATEAFF

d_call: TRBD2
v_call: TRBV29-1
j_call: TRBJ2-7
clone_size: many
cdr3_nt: TGCAGCGTTGTGCGGGAGTTAGGTTCTGACGAGCAGTACTTC
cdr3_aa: CSVVRELGSDEQYF

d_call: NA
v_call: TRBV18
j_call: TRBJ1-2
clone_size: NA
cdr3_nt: TGTGCCAGCTCACCTTCCGGGGGTGACAACTATGGCTACACCTTC
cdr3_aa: CASSPSGGDNYGYTF

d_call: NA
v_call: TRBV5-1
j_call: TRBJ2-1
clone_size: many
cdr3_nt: TGTGCCAGCAAGGAAGGCAACTCCTACAATGAGCAGTTCTTC
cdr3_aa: CASKEGNSYNEQFF

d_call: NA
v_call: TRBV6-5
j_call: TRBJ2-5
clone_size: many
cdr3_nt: TGTGCCAGCAGTTCAGGGTGGCGGGAGACCCAGTACTTC
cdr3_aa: CASSSGWRETQYF

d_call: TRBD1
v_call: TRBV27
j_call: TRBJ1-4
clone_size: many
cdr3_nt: TGTGCCAGCAGTCCACCGGGACAGGCGAATGAAAAACTGTTTTTT
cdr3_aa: CASSPPGQANEKLFF

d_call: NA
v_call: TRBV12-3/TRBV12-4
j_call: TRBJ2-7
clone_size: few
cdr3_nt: TGTGCCAGCCGGGCCGTACAAAACTCCTACGAGCAGTACTTC
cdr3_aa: CASRAVQNSYEQYF

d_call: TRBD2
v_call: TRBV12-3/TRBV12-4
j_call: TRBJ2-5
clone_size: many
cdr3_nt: TGTGCCAGCAGTTTTCAAGCGGGGCTACAAGAGACCCAGTACTTC
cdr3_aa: CASSFQAGLQETQYF

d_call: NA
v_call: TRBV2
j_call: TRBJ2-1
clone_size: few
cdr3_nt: TGTGCCAGCAGCCTGAGGCGGTACAATGAGCAGTTCTTC
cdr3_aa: CASSLRRYNEQFF

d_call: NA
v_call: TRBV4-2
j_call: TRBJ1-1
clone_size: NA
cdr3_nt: TGTGCCAGCAGCCAGGCCGGGACGGTCGACACTGAAGCTTTCTTT
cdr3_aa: CASSQAGTVDTEAFF

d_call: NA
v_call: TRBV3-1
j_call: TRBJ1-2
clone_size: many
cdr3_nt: TGTGCCAGCAGCCAGGTCGGCAGGGATGGCTACACCTTC
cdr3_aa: CASSQVGRDGYTF